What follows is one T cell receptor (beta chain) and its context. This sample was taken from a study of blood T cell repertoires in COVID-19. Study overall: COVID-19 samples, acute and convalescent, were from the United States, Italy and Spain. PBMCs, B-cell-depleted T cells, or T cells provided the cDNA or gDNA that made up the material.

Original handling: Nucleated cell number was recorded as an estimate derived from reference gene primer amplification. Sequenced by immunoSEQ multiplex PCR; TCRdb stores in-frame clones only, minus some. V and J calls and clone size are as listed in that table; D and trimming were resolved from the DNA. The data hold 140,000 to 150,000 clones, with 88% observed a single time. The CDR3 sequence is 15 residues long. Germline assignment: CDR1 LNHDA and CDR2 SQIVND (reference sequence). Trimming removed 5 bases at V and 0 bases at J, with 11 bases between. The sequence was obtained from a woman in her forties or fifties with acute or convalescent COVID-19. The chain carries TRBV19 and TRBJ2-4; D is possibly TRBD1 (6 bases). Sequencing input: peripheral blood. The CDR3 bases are TGTGCCAGTAGTTATGGACAGCTAGCCAAAAACATTCAGTACTTC. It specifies CASSYGQLAKNIQYF.